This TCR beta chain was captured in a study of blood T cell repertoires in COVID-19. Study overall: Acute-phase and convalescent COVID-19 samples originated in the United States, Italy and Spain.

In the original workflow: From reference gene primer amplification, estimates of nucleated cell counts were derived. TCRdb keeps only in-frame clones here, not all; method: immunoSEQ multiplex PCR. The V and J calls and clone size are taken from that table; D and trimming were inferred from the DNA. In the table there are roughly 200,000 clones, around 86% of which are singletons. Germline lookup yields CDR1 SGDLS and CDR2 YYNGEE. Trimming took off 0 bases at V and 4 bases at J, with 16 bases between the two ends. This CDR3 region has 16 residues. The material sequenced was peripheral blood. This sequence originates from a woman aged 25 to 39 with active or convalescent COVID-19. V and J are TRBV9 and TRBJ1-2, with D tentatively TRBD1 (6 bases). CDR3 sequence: CASSVGQDMGIYGYTF. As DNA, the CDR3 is TGTGCCAGCAGCGTAGGACAGGATATGGGGATCTATGGCTACACCTTC.